Each of the 23 T cell receptor beta chains below was sequenced from the same sample in a study of blood T cells in healthy people across ages. Primers used in a second PCR of roughly 6 to 11 cycles were a sample-barcoded 5' primer and a J-beta primer mix. Via MiXCR, TCRdb re-called the 5' RACE reads, giving one row per CDR3 protein. The table has some 1.8 million distinct CDR3 sequences, approximately 39% seen once; the top ten hold 23%. The specimen was blood. The receptor set was obtained from a human donor in good health.

The J gene is TRBJ2-2, the V gene TRBV15, with unresolved D. This CDR3 has 13 amino acids. Germline V lookup: CDR1 LNHNV, CDR2 YYDKDF (reference sequence). The ends were cut back, 0 bases at V and 7 bases at J, with 6 bases in the middle. Written as DNA, the CDR3 is TGTGCCACCAGCAGAGATTGGGACGGGGAGCTGTTTTTT. It specifies CATSRDWDGELFF.

V usage is TRBV4-1 and J usage is TRBJ1-5; maybe TRBD1 (6 bases). The ends were cut back, 4 bases at V and 4 bases at J, with 14 bases in the middle. Germline CDR1 reads MGHRA; CDR2 reads YSYEKL. This CDR3 contains 15 residues. DNA for the CDR3: TGCGCCAGCAGCCGAGACCCGAGGGGGAATCAGCCCCAGCATTTT. It yields the protein CASSRDPRGNQPQHF.

J is TRBJ1-2 and V is TRBV4-3; TRBD1 is a possible D gene (6 bases). The CDR3 has 14 residues. The germline V gene has CDR1 LGHNA and CDR2 YSLEER. Between the trimmed V and J ends, which lost 5 bases and 3 bases, there was a span of 13 bases. CDR3 residues: CASSWGTFDYGYTF. CDR3 bases: TGCGCCAGCAGCTGGGGGACATTCGACTATGGCTACACCTTC.

The V call is TRBV11-1, the J call TRBJ2-1; 10 bases fit TRBD2. The CDR3 covers 17 residues. Germline assignment: CDR1 SGHAT and CDR2 FQDESV (reference sequence). After removal of 5 bases from V and 7 bases from J, the junction contained 14 bases not matched to a gene. The DNA for the CDR3 is TGTGCCAGCAGCCGGACTAGCGGTTATGGTCATACAAATGAGCAGTTCTTC. It specifies CASSRTSGYGHTNEQFF.

This clonotype was counted a few times. CDR3 DNA: TGTGCCAGCAGTCAGGGGGGGCTGAGTTATCGAGAGACCCAGTACTTC. Translated, it gives CASSQGGLSYRETQYF. The rearrangement links TRBV7-2 to TRBJ2-5; D may correspond to TRBD1 or TRBD2 (7 bases each). Trimming stripped 6 bases from V and 4 bases from J, with 21 bases between. Germline CDR1 and CDR2: SGHTA and FQGNSA. This CDR3 contains 16 residues. The variable domain in full, completed from reference TRBV7-2 and TRBJ2-5, reads GAGVSQSPSNKVTEKGKDVELRCDPISGHTALYWYRQSLGQGLEFLIYFQGNSAPDKSGLPSDRFSAERTGGSVSTLTIQRTQQEDSAVYLCASSQGGLSYRETQYFGPGTRLLVL.

V gene TRBV5-1 combines with J gene TRBJ2-5, with unresolved D. The CDR3 is 15 residues long. Germline loops: CDR1 SGHRS, CDR2 YFSETQ. Trimming took 9 bases from V and 1 from J, leaving 19 bases between them. CDR3 DNA: TGCGCCACCGTCGAAGGCTACCGATCCCAAGAGACCCAGTACTTC. Residues: CATVEGYRSQETQYF.

The gene calls are TRBV6-2 or TRBV6-3 and TRBJ2-1, with 8 bases that match TRBD2. CDR3 length equals 14 residues. Germline V gene sequence: CDR1 MNHEY, CDR2 SVGEGT. V gave up 5 bases and J gave up 10 bases; unmatched junction bases: 10. CDR3 sequence reads: CASSPKRGSYEQFF. The CDR3 DNA reads TGTGCCAGCAGTCCCAAGCGGGGGTCCTACGAGCAGTTCTTC.

The chain is built from TRBV4-2 and TRBJ2-7; 9 bases line up with TRBD1. The germline V gene has CDR1 LGHNA and CDR2 YNFKEQ. V lost 3 bases, J lost 5 bases, and 5 bases stayed unmatched. The CDR3 covers 14 residues. For the CDR3, the DNA is TGTGCCAGCAGCCAGAGGGACAGGGAACACGAGCAGTACTTC. This codes for CASSQRDREHEQYF.

This clonotype was observed a handful of times. This rearrangement joins TRBV20-1 to TRBJ1-2; D unresolved. Germline CDR1 reads DFQATT; CDR2 reads SNEGSKA (reference sequence). CDR3 length: 11 residues. With 3 bases removed from V and 8 bases from J, the gap between germline ends came to 10 bases. The CDR3 region has the DNA TGCAGTGCTAGCGCCCTCTCCGGCTACACCTTC. Amino acid sequence: CSASALSGYTF.

A few counts support this clonotype. The chain joins TRBV5-4 to TRBJ1-6; D is ambiguous. The CDR3 has 15 amino acids. V was shortened by 5 bases and J by 4 bases, with 13 bases between the two germline ends. Germline CDR1 SGHNT, CDR2 YYREEE (reference sequence). The CDR3, as DNA: TGTGCCAGCAGACCCGCGGGAGGTTATAATTCACCCCTCCACTTT. It yields the protein CASRPAGGYNSPLHF.

This sequence joins TRBV6-2 or TRBV6-3 and TRBJ1-5; D uncertain. Trimming stripped 2 bases from V and 0 bases from J, with 5 bases between. The CDR3 length is 14 residues. Looked up from germline, CDR1 is MNHEY and CDR2 is SVGEGT. CDR3 sequence: CASSYRNSNQPQHF. CDR3 DNA sequence: TGTGCCAGCAGTTACAGGAATAGCAATCAGCCCCAGCATTTT.

The rearrangement links TRBV7-3 to TRBJ2-3; D is ambiguous. The CDR3 runs to 13 residues. CDR1 is SGHTA, CDR2 FQGTGA, per germline. Between the trimmed V and J ends, which lost 5 bases and 7 bases, there was a span of 13 bases. This CDR3 is CASSPTGVNTQYF. CDR3 nucleotides: TGTGCCAGCAGCCCCACCGGCGTGAATACGCAGTATTTT.

This clonotype was seen more than once but under ten times. The V call is TRBV7-2, the J call TRBJ2-3, with 10 nucleotides matching TRBD2. The V segment lost 3 bases and the J segment 0 bases; nucleotides outside the gene matches: 21. The CDR3 is made up of 22 amino acids. Germline CDR1 reads SGHTA; CDR2 reads FQGNSA. CDR3 DNA: TGTGCCAGCAGCTTCGCGGCAGAGGCTAGCGGGGGCCTTCCCCTTAGCACAGATACGCAGTATTTT. Translated: CASSFAAEASGGLPLSTDTQYF. Full variable domain (outside the CDR3, taken from reference TRBV7-2 and TRBJ2-3): GAGVSQSPSNKVTEKGKDVELRCDPISGHTALYWYRQSLGQGLEFLIYFQGNSAPDKSGLPSDRFSAERTGGSVSTLTIQRTQQEDSAVYLCASSFAAEASGGLPLSTDTQYFGPGTRLTVL.

In this sample, this clonotype turned up a few times. The CDR3 is CASSLGTASEQFF. For the CDR3, the DNA is TGTGCCAGCAGTTTAGGGACAGCGTCAGAGCAGTTCTTC. The gene calls are TRBV28 and TRBJ2-1; TRBD1 aligns across 7 bases. Unmatched junction bases numbered 5, after V lost 2 bases and J lost 10 bases. The CDR3 extends over 13 amino acids. Looked up from germline, CDR1 is MDHEN and CDR2 is SYDVKM.

This clonotype was counted only a few times. This clone may be a read error of a much larger clone one base away. The rearrangement joins TRBV4-3 to TRBJ2-3, with D perhaps TRBD2 (7 bases). This CDR3 comprises 18 residues. V lost 0 bases and J lost 7, with 23 bases in between. Looked up from germline, CDR1 is LGHNA and CDR2 is YSLEER. In DNA form, the CDR3 reads TGCGCCAGCAGCCAAGATCTATACCGCGGGGGCTATTGCAATACGCAGTATTTT. Encoded protein: CASSQDLYRGGYCNTQYF.

This clonotype appeared a few times. The chain combines TRBV5-1 with TRBJ2-3; TRBD1 matches 8 bases. V lost 5 bases to trimming and J lost 3 bases; unmatched junction nucleotides: 8. The CDR3 totals 15 residues. From germline, CDR1 is SGHRS and CDR2 YFSETQ. The CDR3 DNA sequence: TGCGCCAGCAGTTTTGCCGGACAGGGAACAGATACGCAGTATTTT. Its translation: CASSFAGQGTDTQYF.

The CDR3 bases are TGCGCCAGCAGCCAGGTTGACAGGGATAACACTGAAGCTTTCTTT. Its protein product is CASSQVDRDNTEAFF. J is TRBJ1-1 and V is TRBV4-3, with 7 positions matching TRBD1. V lost 3 bases and J lost 2; bases outside the gene matches: 6. Germline values: CDR1 LGHNA, CDR2 YSLEER. This CDR3 is built from 15 residues.

This clonotype was counted a few times. The J gene is TRBJ1-1, the V gene TRBV18, with 7 bases fitting TRBD1. CDR3 length: 17 residues. Trimming took 4 bases from V and 0 from J; bases not matched to a gene: 11. Germline CDR1 KGHSH, CDR2 LQKENI. The CDR3 DNA reads TGTGCCAGCTCACTTACCCCGGGACAGCTATTGAACACTGAAGCTTTCTTT. Residues: CASSLTPGQLLNTEAFF.

This clonotype was seen a few times. The chain uses TRBV7-9 and TRBJ2-5; 9 bases line up with TRBD2. Unmatched junction bases numbered 11, after V lost 5 bases and J lost 4 bases. CDR1 and CDR2 from the germline V gene are SEHNR and FQNEAQ (reference sequence). The CDR3 spans 16 residues. The CDR3 loop reads CASSPHPGLARETQYF. DNA for the CDR3: TGTGCCAGCAGCCCGCACCCGGGACTAGCACGAGAGACCCAGTACTTC.

This clonotype appeared a few times. The V call is TRBV5-1, the J call TRBJ1-4; the D is unclear. Trimming shortened V by 4 bases and J by 1 base, and 11 bases separated the two germline ends. The V gene's germline CDR1 is SGHRS and CDR2 YFSETQ. The CDR3 loop spans 15 amino acids. The CDR3 here is CASSEVTGTNEKLFF. The CDR3 nucleotides read TGCGCCAGCAGCGAGGTGACGGGAACTAATGAAAAACTGTTTTTT.

The chain combines TRBV7-2 with TRBJ1-2; D gene unclear. V lost 3 bases to trimming and J lost 0 bases, with 11 bases between them. The CDR3 is 15 amino acids. Looked up from germline, CDR1 is SGHTA and CDR2 is FQGNSA. For the CDR3, the DNA is TGTGCCAGCAGCTTTCCGTCGGATGCTAACTATGGCTACACCTTC. Amino acid sequence: CASSFPSDANYGYTF.

The chain uses TRBV12-5 and TRBJ1-1; 7 nucleotides match TRBD1. This CDR3 contains 20 residues. CDR1 is LGHNT and CDR2 is FRNRAP in the germline V gene. V was pared by 0 bases and J by 0 bases, with 16 bases of the junction left unmatched. The CDR3 here is CASGLVPLAGTESMNTEAFF. CDR3 DNA: TGTGCTAGTGGTTTGGTCCCTCTCGCCGGGACAGAATCGATGAACACTGAAGCTTTCTTT.

V usage is TRBV20-1 and J usage is TRBJ2-1, with 9 nucleotides matching TRBD2. The length of the CDR3 is 14 residues. J lost 10 bases, V lost 6 bases, and 13 bases had no gene match. Germline V CDR1 and CDR2: DFQATT, SNEGSKA (reference sequence). CDR3 region: CSALTSGPLGEQFF. The CDR3 DNA sequence: TGCAGTGCACTGACTAGCGGCCCACTTGGAGAGCAGTTCTTC.